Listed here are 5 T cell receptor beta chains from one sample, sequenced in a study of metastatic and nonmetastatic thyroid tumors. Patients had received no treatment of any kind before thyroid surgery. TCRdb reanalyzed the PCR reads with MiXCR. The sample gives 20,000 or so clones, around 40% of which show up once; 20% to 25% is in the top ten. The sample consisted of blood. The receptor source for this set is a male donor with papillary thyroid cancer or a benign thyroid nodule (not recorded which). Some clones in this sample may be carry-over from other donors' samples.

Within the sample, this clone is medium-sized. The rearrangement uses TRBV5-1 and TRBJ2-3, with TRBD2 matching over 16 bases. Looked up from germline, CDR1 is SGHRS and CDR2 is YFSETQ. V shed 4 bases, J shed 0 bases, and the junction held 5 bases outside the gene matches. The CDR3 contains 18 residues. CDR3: CASSIGTSGRGSTDTQYF. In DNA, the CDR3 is TGCGCCAGCAGCATCGGGACTAGCGGGAGGGGAAGCACAGATACGCAGTATTTT.

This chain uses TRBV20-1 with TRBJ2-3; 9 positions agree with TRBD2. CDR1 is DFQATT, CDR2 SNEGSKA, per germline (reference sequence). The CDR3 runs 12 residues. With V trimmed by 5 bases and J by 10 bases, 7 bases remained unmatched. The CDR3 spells CSAPTSGWAQYF. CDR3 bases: TGCAGTGCTCCGACTAGCGGATGGGCGCAGTATTTT.

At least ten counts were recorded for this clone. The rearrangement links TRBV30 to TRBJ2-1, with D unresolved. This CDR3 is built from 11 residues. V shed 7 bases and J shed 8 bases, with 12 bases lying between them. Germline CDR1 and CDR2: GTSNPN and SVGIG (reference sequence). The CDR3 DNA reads TGTGCCTACTTCGTCTTGGATGAGCAGTTCTTC. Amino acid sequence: CAYFVLDEQFF.

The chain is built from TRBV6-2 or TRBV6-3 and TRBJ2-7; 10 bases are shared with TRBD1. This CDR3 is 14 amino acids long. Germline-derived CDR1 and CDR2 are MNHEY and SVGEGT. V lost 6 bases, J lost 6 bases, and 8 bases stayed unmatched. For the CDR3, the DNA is TGTGCCAGCAGCCCTGGGACAGGGGTCCTCGAGCAGTACTTC. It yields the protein CASSPGTGVLEQYF.

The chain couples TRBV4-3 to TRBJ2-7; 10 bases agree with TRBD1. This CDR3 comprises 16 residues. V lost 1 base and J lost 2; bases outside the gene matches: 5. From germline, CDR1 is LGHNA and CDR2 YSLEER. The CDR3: CASSQGAGTGAYEQYF. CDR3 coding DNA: TGCGCCAGCAGCCAAGGAGCCGGGACAGGGGCCTACGAGCAGTACTTC.